The 6 T cell receptor beta chains below come from one sample, sequenced in a study of cytomegalovirus exposure and HLA in healthy donors. Sequencing was performed with immunoSEQ multiplex PCR; in TCRdb, only in-frame clones are kept and a portion is missing. The sample holds fewer than 150,000 clones; roughly 83% are singletons and the top ten take approximately 4.9%. The sequencing sample was made of PBMCs. The receptors come from a young man in good health and CMV-seronegative.

The chain joins TRBV7-6 to TRBJ1-1; possible D gene TRBD1, 5 bases. V was clipped by 1 base and J by 1 base, with 10 bases between them. The germline V gene has CDR1 SGHVS and CDR2 FNYEAQ. The CDR3 runs 15 residues. The DNA for the CDR3 is TGTGCCAGCAGCTTAGGTGGGGCTGAGAACACTGAAGCTTTCTTT. Translation: CASSLGGAENTEAFF.

This chain uses TRBV27 with TRBJ2-7, with 11 bases lining up with TRBD2. The CDR3 totals 15 residues. In germline, CDR1 is MNHEY, CDR2 SMNVEV (reference sequence). V dropped 5 bases and J dropped 3; count of bases not matched to a gene: 6. The CDR3 region is CASSQRLAGIYEQYF. DNA for the CDR3: TGTGCCAGCAGTCAACGACTAGCGGGAATCTACGAGCAGTACTTC.

CDR3 DNA sequence: TGTGCCAGCAGCCCCAGGGTCCCCTCTAGCACAGATACGCAGTATTTT. It encodes CASSPRVPSSTDTQYF. The rearrangement joins TRBV5-6 to TRBJ2-3, with D possibly being TRBD1 (5 bases). The germline gives CDR1 SGHDT, CDR2 YYEEEE. The ends were cut back, 4 bases at V and 0 bases at J, with 15 bases in the middle. The CDR3 runs to 16 residues.

J is TRBJ2-7 and V is TRBV13, with D perhaps matching TRBD2 (5 bases). The germline CDR1 and CDR2 sequences are PRHDT and FYEKMQ (reference sequence). Trimming took off 5 bases at V and 5 bases at J, with 13 bases between the two ends. The CDR3 totals 13 residues. The CDR3 DNA is TGTGCCAGCAGCCTAGCTAGAGGAGACGAGCAGTACTTC. Translating it yields CASSLARGDEQYF. Complete variable domain (other parts from reference TRBV13 and TRBJ2-7): AAGVIQSPRHLIKEKRETATLKCYPIPRHDTVYWYQQGPGQDPQFLISFYEKMQSDKGSIPDRFSAQQFSDYHSELNMSSLELGDSALYFCASSLARGDEQYFGPGTRLTVT.

The rearrangement joins TRBV5-1 to TRBJ2-5; D is perhaps TRBD1 (6 bases). V gave up 4 bases and J gave up 2 bases, with 12 bases separating them. This CDR3 is built from 14 residues. Germline V gene lookup returns CDR1 SGHRS and CDR2 YFSETQ. The CDR3 DNA follows: TGCGCCAGCAGCCCGGACAGCCTTCAAGAGACCCAGTACTTC. Translation gives CASSPDSLQETQYF.

This clone showed up just once. The gene calls are TRBV14 and TRBJ1-2; 8 nucleotides align to TRBD1. The CDR3 sequence is 16 residues long. Germline CDR1 is SGHDN and CDR2 is FVKESK. The V gene end was trimmed by 1 base and the J gene end by 4 bases; junction bases not matched to a gene: 8. The CDR3 loop is CASSQVAGQGVYGYTF. CDR3 nucleotide sequence: TGTGCCAGCAGCCAAGTTGCTGGACAGGGCGTCTATGGCTACACCTTC.